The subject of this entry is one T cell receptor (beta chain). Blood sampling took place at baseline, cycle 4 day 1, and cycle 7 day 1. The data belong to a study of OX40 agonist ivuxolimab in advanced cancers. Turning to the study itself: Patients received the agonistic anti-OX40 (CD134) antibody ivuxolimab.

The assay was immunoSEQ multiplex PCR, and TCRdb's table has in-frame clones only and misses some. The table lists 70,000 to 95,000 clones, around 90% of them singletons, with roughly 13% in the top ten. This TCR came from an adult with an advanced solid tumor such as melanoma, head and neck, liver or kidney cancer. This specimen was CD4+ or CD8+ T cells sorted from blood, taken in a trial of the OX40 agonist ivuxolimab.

The CDR3 DNA reads as TGCGCCAGCAGCCAAGATGGGACAGGGAGGTCCTACGAGCAGTACTTC. Protein product: CASSQDGTGRSYEQYF. The rearrangement uses TRBV4-1 and TRBJ2-5; 9 bases align to TRBD1. The J call may be in error: the DNA end matches TRBJ2-7 better. Per germline, CDR1 MGHRA and CDR2 YSYEKL. This CDR3 comprises 16 residues.